This T cell receptor beta chain was identified in a study of regulatory T cells in long-lasting Graves disease (dated by TCRdb to the early 2020s). Turning to the overall study: Antithyroid drugs had been taken for less than 3 months by newly diagnosed Graves' disease patients. Persistent Graves' disease patients were compared with newly diagnosed Graves' disease patients by peripheral blood TCR sequencing and RNA sequencing. The study took place in China and was registered as a clinical trial. A total of 33 samples were covered by TCR sequencing, comprising some 13 persistent and 20 newly diagnosed Graves' disease patients.

As regards this clonotype: Its specific antigen is unknown. This sequence may be a read error, since a much larger clone differs from it by one base.

Receptors were amplified or captured by multiplex PCR. For sequencing, an Illumina HiSeq 4000 was employed. TCR beta libraries were built with iRepertoire HTBI primers and Arm-PCR amplification of CDR3 regions. PCR products were gel purified before sequencing. Under the source paper's analysis protocol: A total of around 59 TRBV and 14 TRBJ segments were identified across samples and were used for gene usage analysis of CDR3 amino acid clonotypes. COPE and FqMerger were used to merge filtered high-quality paired reads into contigs. BLAST was used to align contigs to IMGT TRBV, TRBD and TRBJ reference genes, with CDR3 defined following IMGT. Any clonotype with a frequency above 0.1% was counted as a highly expanded clone. Shannon entropy was used to measure repertoire diversity, and the Gini coefficient was used to measure V-J evenness. Public clonotypes were defined as clonotypes shared by more than one individual. TCRdb cleaned the public reads at Q25 with fastp, built clones with MiXCR and kept in-frame beta chains. A single entry per CDR3 protein holds the most common genes and DNA from its merged rows. The V and J calls and clone size come from TCRdb's table, not from the authors' own analysis. The sample data list about 560,000 distinct CDR3 sequences, and 15% to 20% of these were observed just once. About 12% of the sample comes from the top ten.

Per the germline V gene, MDHEN is the CDR1 and SYDVKM is the CDR2. V loses 2 bases, J loses 0 bases, and the germline ends lie 8 bases apart. The cysteine opens and the phenylalanine closes a CDR3 of 15 amino acids. CDR3 DNA is the only sequence kept; it has 45 bases, read in frame from the first base. The sample's time point label, in plain terms: newly diagnosed GD, antithyroid drugs for less than 3 months. RNA was extracted from PBMCs in TRIzol for both TCR sequencing and RNA sequencing. The diagnosis of Graves' disease followed American Thyroid Association guidelines. Patients were recruited from an endocrinology department in Xi'an, China. From each patient, around 9 milliliters of peripheral blood was collected into an EDTA anticoagulant tube. Ficoll Paque Plus density gradient separation was used to isolate PBMCs, and no further T cell sorting was done. An Agilent 2100 Bioanalyzer and agarose gel were used to assess RNA quality, and a NanoDrop 2000 was used to measure RNA concentration.

Results and caveats for the whole study, not just this receptor: Only peripheral blood was studied, because thyroid tissue, the primary lesion, was inaccessible. The small sample size was acknowledged by the authors as a limitation that may reduce accuracy. Lower TCR Shannon entropy and fewer highly expanded clones were observed in persistent Graves' disease patients than in newly diagnosed patients, which suggested clonal expansion. Preferential use of TRBV28, TRBJ1-2 and TRBJ2-5 was observed in persistent disease, whereas TRBV20-1 and TRBJ2-1 were favored in newly diagnosed disease. A larger number of public clonotypes was shared among persistent patients (approximately 3,000) than among newly diagnosed patients (over 850). Sequencing and analysis were limited to the TCR beta chain.

The same data also contributed to another study, on T cells in Graves' hyperthyroidism and ophthalmopathy. Taken from the second paper: A patient counted as having stable Graves' hyperthyroidism if no progression to ophthalmopathy occurred over 18 months of follow-up. Hyperthyroidism patients were newly diagnosed, had a disease duration of under 2 months, and were aged 18 to 65 years. Any patient with an uncontrolled infection, another autoimmune disease, pregnancy or lactation was excluded. Clinical symptoms, serum thyroxine and TRAb, thyroid ultrasound, and orbital computed tomography formed the basis for the diagnoses. For the first round of RT-PCR on the TCR CDR3, the HTBI primer set was used together with the Qiagen OneStep RT-PCR kit. Most expanded thyroid clonotypes (frequency above 0.001) were also detected in blood, suggesting blood repertoires may reflect thyroid immune responses. In cross-validation, a model built on a 13 V-J signature told ophthalmopathy apart from stable hyperthyroidism with under 90% sensitivity and approximately 81% specificity, and in testing the same model reached 80%/75%. In validation, the model predicted progression to ophthalmopathy with over 65% sensitivity and 72% to 85% specificity, a median of 6.5 months before onset. To identify distinguishing TCR V-J signatures, a discovery cohort of around 100 patients was used, comprising 43 with Graves' ophthalmopathy and around 60 with stable Graves' hyperthyroidism. Whether ophthalmopathy could be predicted prospectively was tested in an independent validation cohort made up of roughly 20 hyperthyroidism patients plus 17 patients who later progressed to ophthalmopathy. For training and testing, the 95 to 100 patients in the discovery cohort were randomly divided in a 7:3 ratio. Thyroid tissue and blood T-cell repertoires from more than 5 Graves' hyperthyroidism patients were also compared in the study. Once sampling was done, hyperthyroidism patients were given methimazole at a starting dose of 30 mg daily, whereas ophthalmopathy patients were given high-dose intravenous methylprednisolone. Libraries were constructed in a second round of multiplex PCR, after which size selection and purification were performed. Paired-end sequencing of the libraries was performed with 100 bp reads on an Illumina HiSeq2000. SOAPnuke was used to process the raw data, with reads discarded if the reads contained adapters or uncalled bases, had a mean Phred below 15, or lacked an exact constant-primer or identifier match. High-quality paired reads were merged using COPE v1.2.5, and each unique nucleotide sequence was defined as a clonotype. MiTCR v1.1 was used to align clonotypes to the IMGT TRBV, TRBD and TRBJ reference segments. The analysis included only V-J combinations with a frequency above 0.0001, which together covered around 99% of the repertoires. The TCS score was defined as F50 (clonal expansion) divided by E x V (chaos), with BLOSUM62-based TCRdist calculated between CDR3 peptides within each V-J. Welch's t-statistics and random forest reduced fewer than 550 V-J features to 13, which were used in a naive Bayes classifier (R e1071). No statistical method was used to set the sample size in advance, and investigators knew the group allocation. TCR Vbeta CDR3 sequencing of roughly 140 peripheral blood samples (43 ophthalmopathy, approximately 80 hyperthyroidism and approximately 17 progressor patients) is reported in the paper.

This specimen consisted of peripheral blood mononuclear cells (PBMCs), obtained at new diagnosis, from a patient treated with antithyroid drugs. The chain is made from TRBV28 and TRBJ1-5; the D segment cannot be called with confidence. The TCR was taken from a man younger than 35 with Graves disease. Donor details come from another sample of the same person, matched by shared clones. The CDR3 corresponds to CASSLEVYSNQPQHF. The bases are TGTGCCAGCAGTTTAGAGGTTTATAGCAATCAGCCCCAGCATTTT.